The 14 T cell receptor beta chains below come from one sample, sequenced in a study of spatial heterogeneity in lung cancer. Time point here: sample taken at primary tumor resection. TCRdb used MiXCR to reprocess the 5' RACE reads, holding one entry per CDR3 protein. The sample holds over 7,500 distinct CDR3 sequences, 8.5% to 10% seen once. The sample consisted of PBMCs, taken at surgery. These receptor sequences come from a male donor with early-stage non-small cell lung cancer.

The chain carries TRBV6-2 or TRBV6-3 and TRBJ2-1, with 13 bases identical to TRBD2. The CDR3 consists of 19 residues. The germline V gene has CDR1 MNHEY and CDR2 SVGEGT. With 2 bases clipped from V and 0 bases from J, the junction kept 7 bases outside the gene matches. DNA of the CDR3: TGTGCCAGCAGTTACCCGGGACTAGCGGGATTTGGCTCCTACAATGAGCAGTTCTTC. Protein sequence: CASSYPGLAGFGSYNEQFF.

The table lists this clonotype with many counts. The genes are TRBV20-1 and TRBJ2-7, with a tentative D call TRBD2 (6 bases). Germline V lookup: CDR1 DFQATT, CDR2 SNEGSKA (reference sequence). V lost 5 bases, J lost 2 bases, and 13 bases lay in between. This CDR3 contains 13 residues. CDR3 nucleotides: TGCAGTGCTCCCCTGGGACTTCCCTACGAGCAGTACTTC. It codes for CSAPLGLPYEQYF.

This clonotype occurred many times. The chain combines TRBV3-1 with TRBJ2-1; 8 nucleotides line up with TRBD2. V lost 1 base, J lost 4 bases, and 12 bases stayed unmatched. CDR1 is LGHDT, CDR2 YNNKEL, per germline (reference sequence). This CDR3 region has 18 residues. CDR3 DNA sequence: TGTGCCAGCAGCCAAGTATTTAGCGGGACGTCTGGGTACAATGAGCAGTTCTTC. As protein: CASSQVFSGTSGYNEQFF.

This chain connects TRBV12-3 or TRBV12-4 to TRBJ1-5; maybe TRBD1 (6 bases). Trimming took off 2 bases at V and 5 bases at J, with 10 bases between the two ends. This CDR3 comprises 14 residues. The CDR3 nucleotides read TGTGCCAGCAGTTTAATGGGGGGCTATCAGCCCCAGCATTTT. Amino acids: CASSLMGGYQPQHF.

This clonotype has ten or more counts. This chain connects TRBV12-3 or TRBV12-4 to TRBJ2-7; the D is unclear. V was cut by 1 base and J by 2 bases, with 6 bases left in between. The CDR3 extends over 13 amino acids. The CDR3: CASSLGVPYEQYF. The CDR3 DNA reads TGTGCCAGCAGTTTAGGAGTGCCCTACGAGCAGTACTTC.

This clonotype was observed at least ten times. The V gene is TRBV29-1, the J gene TRBJ2-7; D may be TRBD1 (6 bases). Per germline, CDR1 SQVTM and CDR2 ANQGSEA. Between the trimmed V and J ends, which lost 0 bases and 8 bases, there was a span of 11 bases. This CDR3 comprises 12 residues. CDR3 amino acids: CSVEETGPKQYF. CDR3 sequence (DNA): TGCAGCGTTGAAGAGACAGGCCCGAAGCAGTACTTC.

This clonotype is medium-sized in the sample. At one end, the junction sequence differs from germline, possibly due to a read error. The genes are TRBV11-3 and TRBJ2-3, with 10 bases identical to TRBD2. The germline gives CDR1 SGHNT, CDR2 YENEEA. The CDR3 extends over 16 amino acids. The CDR3 DNA is TGTGCCAGCAGCTTAGAAATCAGTCTAGCGGGAGATGTATTGGATTTT. Translating gives CASSLEISLAGDVLDF.

The sample holds many counts of this clonotype. The V gene is TRBV9, the J gene TRBJ2-7; 7 positions match TRBD1. Germline assignment: CDR1 SGDLS and CDR2 YYNGEE. J was trimmed by 3 bases and V by 0 bases; bases with no gene match: 6. CDR3 length equals 15 residues. Here the CDR3 reads CASSVDGDSYYEQYF. The CDR3 nucleotides read TGTGCCAGCAGCGTAGATGGGGACAGCTACTACGAGCAGTACTTC.

This clonotype showed up many times. This rearrangement joins TRBV12-3 or TRBV12-4 to TRBJ2-1, with D possibly TRBD1 on 6 matching bases. The V end lost 3 bases, the J end lost 7 bases, and 13 bases lay between the germline ends. This CDR3 has 14 amino acids. CDR3 in DNA: TGTGCCAGCAGTTTGGACAGTGTCACGAATGAGCAGTTCTTC. This encodes CASSLDSVTNEQFF.

This clonotype was detected ten times or more. The J gene is TRBJ2-5, the V gene TRBV20-1, with 11 nucleotides matching TRBD2. Germline V gives CDR1 DFQATT, CDR2 SNEGSKA (reference sequence). The CDR3 is 14 residues long. The V segment lost 7 bases and the J segment 5 bases; nucleotides outside the gene matches: 9. In nucleotides, the CDR3 is TGCAGTGGGGGGCTTAGCGGGAGGGACGAGACCCAGTACTTC. It yields the protein CSGGLSGRDETQYF.

The V call is TRBV11-2, the J call TRBJ2-1; weak D call: TRBD2 (5 bases). V was clipped by 0 bases and J by 12 bases, with 9 bases between them. CDR3 length: 12 amino acids. Per germline, CDR1 SGHAT and CDR2 FQNNGV. The CDR3 region is CASSLDLRGQFF. The CDR3 DNA sequence: TGTGCCAGCAGCTTAGATCTCCGGGGGCAGTTCTTC. Full variable domain (missing parts from reference TRBV11-2 and TRBJ2-1): EAGVAQSPRYKIIEKRQSVAFWCNPISGHATLYWYQQILGQGPKLLIQFQNNGVVDDSQLPKDRFSAERLKGVDSTLKIQPAKLEDSAVYLCASSLDLRGQFFGPGTRLTVL.

This clonotype was seen many times. This sequence joins TRBV6-2 or TRBV6-3 and TRBJ2-3; 8 nucleotides line up with TRBD2. The CDR3 is 18 residues long. Germline V gene sequence: CDR1 MNHEY, CDR2 SVGEGT. V gave up 5 bases and J gave up 3 bases; unmatched junction bases: 16. The CDR3 protein is CASSRQPPLAGGTDTQYF. In nucleotides, the CDR3 is TGTGCCAGCAGTCGACAACCACCACTCGCGGGAGGAACAGATACGCAGTATTTT.

This clonotype has ten or more counts. The chain is built from TRBV28 and TRBJ2-2; weak D call: TRBD2 (5 bases). CDR1 is MDHEN, CDR2 SYDVKM, per germline. There are 18 residues in the CDR3. The V end was cut by 2 bases, the J end by 4 bases, with 20 bases between. The CDR3 here is CASSLKSYRSGSTGELFF. The CDR3, as DNA: TGTGCCAGCAGTTTAAAAAGTTATCGGAGCGGATCCACCGGGGAGCTGTTTTTT.

This clonotype came up many times. The V gene is TRBV4-2, the J gene TRBJ2-1; 12 bases align to TRBD2. The CDR3 totals 17 residues. Losses at the gene ends were 0 bases for V and 9 bases for J; bases not matched to a gene: 9. Germline V CDR1 and CDR2: LGHNA, YNFKEQ. This CDR3 is CASSQDRASGRAGEQFF. The CDR3 DNA sequence: TGTGCCAGCAGCCAAGATCGGGCTAGCGGGAGGGCGGGTGAGCAGTTCTTC.